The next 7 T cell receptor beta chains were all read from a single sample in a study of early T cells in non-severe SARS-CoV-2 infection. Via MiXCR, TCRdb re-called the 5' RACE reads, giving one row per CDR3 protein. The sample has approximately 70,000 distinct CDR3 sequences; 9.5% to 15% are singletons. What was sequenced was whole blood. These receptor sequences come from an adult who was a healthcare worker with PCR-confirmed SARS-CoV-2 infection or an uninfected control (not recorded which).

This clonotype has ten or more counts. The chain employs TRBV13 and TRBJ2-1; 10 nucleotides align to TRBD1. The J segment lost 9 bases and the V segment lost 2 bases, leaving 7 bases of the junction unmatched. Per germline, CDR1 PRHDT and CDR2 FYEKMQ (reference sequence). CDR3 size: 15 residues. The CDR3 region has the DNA TGTGCCAGCAGCTTACTGGACAGGGGGATTCGTGAGCAGTTCTTC. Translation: CASSLLDRGIREQFF.

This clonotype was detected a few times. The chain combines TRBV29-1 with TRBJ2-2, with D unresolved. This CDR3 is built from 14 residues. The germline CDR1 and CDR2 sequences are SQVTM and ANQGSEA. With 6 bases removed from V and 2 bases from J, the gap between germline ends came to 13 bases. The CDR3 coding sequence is TGCAGCGTGTGCGCCAACCTTAACACCGGGGAGCTGTTTTTT. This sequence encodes CSVCANLNTGELFF.

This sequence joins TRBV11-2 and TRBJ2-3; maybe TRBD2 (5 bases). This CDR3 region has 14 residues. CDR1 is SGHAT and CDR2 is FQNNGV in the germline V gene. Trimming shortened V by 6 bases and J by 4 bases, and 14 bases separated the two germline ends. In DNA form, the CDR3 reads TGTGCCAGCAGAAAAACCGGGCGGGCAGATACGCAGTATTTT. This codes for CASRKTGRADTQYF.

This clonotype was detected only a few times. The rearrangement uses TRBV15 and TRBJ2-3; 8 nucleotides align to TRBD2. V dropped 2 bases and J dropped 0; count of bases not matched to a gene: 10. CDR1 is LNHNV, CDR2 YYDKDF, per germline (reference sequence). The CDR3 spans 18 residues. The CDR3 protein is CATSRWGRSGGSTDTQYF. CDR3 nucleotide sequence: TGTGCCACCAGCAGATGGGGTCGGAGCGGGGGCAGCACAGATACGCAGTATTTT.

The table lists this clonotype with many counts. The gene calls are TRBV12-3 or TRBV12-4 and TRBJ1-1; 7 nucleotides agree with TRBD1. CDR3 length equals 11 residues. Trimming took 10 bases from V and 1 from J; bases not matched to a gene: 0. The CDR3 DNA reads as TGTGCCACAGGGGGGAACACTGAAGCTTTCTTT. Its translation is CATGGNTEAFF.

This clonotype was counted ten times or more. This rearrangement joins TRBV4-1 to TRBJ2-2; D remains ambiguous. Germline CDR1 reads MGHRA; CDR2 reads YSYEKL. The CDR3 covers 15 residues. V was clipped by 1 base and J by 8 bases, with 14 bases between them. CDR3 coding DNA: TGCGCCAGCAGCCAAGTCGTATCATCCCGGGGGGAGCTGTTTTTT. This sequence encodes CASSQVVSSRGELFF.

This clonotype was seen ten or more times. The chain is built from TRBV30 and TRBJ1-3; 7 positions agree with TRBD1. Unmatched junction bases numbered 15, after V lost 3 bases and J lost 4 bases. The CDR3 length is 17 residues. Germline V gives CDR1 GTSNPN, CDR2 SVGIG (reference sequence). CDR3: CAWSFGGGVGSGNTIYF. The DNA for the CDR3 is TGTGCCTGGAGCTTCGGAGGGGGCGTTGGATCAGGAAACACCATATATTTT.